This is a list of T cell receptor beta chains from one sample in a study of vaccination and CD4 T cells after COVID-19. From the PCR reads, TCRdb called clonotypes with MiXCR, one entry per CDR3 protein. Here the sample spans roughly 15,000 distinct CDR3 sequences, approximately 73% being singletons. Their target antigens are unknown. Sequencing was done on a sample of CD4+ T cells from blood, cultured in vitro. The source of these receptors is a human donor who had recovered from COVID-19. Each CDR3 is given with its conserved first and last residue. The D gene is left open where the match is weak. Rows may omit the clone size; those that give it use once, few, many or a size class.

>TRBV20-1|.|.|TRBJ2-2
TGCAGTGCTAGAGATCTTGGAGGGTTGAACACCGGGGAGCTGTTTTTT
CSARDLGGLNTGELFF
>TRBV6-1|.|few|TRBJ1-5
TGTGCCAGCACGCGGGAACAGGGTGGTACGCCCCAGCATTTT
CASTREQGGTPQHF
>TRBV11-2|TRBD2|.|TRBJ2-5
TGTGCCAGCAGCTACTCTGCGGGGGGGCGCGGGACCCAGTACTTC
CASSYSAGGRGTQYF
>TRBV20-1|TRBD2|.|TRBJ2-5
TGCAGTGTCCAGGCTAGCGGGAGGGAGACCCAGTACTTC
CSVQASGRETQYF
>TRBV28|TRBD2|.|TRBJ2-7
TGTGCCAGCAGACCCCCTCTAGCGGGCTACTACGAGCAGTACTTC
CASRPPLAGYYEQYF
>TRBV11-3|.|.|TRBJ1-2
TGTGCCAGCAGCTTAGGGCGGGGGCCGCCCTATGGCTACACCTTC
CASSLGRGPPYGYTF
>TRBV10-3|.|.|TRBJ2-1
TGTGCCATCAGTGACCAGGGAGCTTCGAGGACGGGAGATTCCTACAATGAGCAGTTCTTC
CAISDQGASRTGDSYNEQFF
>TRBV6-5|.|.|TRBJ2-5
TGTGCCAGCAGTTACTCGTTTGTCTTTGGAGAGACCCAGTACTTC
CASSYSFVFGETQYF
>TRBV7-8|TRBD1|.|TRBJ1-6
TGTGCCAGCAGCCTAGAGGGGGCGAACTATAATTCACCCCTCCACTTT
CASSLEGANYNSPLHF
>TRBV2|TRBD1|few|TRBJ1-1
TGTGCCAGCAGTGAATATAGGGGGCGAGCTTTCTTT
CASSEYRGRAFF
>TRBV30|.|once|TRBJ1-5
TGTGCCTGGAGGCCTCGGGGGGCGCGTCAGCCCCAGCATTTT
CAWRPRGARQPQHF
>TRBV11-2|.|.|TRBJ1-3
TGTGCCAGCAGGGTCCAGGTCAGCTCTGGAAACACCATATATTTT
CASRVQVSSGNTIYF
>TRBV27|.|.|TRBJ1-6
TGTGCCAACAGTTTCGTCAGCAGAAAGGGGAATTCACCCCTCCACTTT
CANSFVSRKGNSPLHF
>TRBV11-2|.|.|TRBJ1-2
TGTGCCAGCAGCCCACGAATGGGCCGGAACTATGGCTACACCTTC
CASSPRMGRNYGYTF
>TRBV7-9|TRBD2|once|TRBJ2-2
TGTGCCAGCAGCTCCTGGAAGAGCGGGAGGACCGGGGAGCTGTTTTTT
CASSSWKSGRTGELFF
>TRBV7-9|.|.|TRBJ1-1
TGTGCCAGCAGCTTTGGGGGCGCGCGGGACACTGAAGCTTTCTTT
CASSFGGARDTEAFF
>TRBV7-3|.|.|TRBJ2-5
TGTGCCAGCAGCCCTGACAGATCAGAGACCCAGTACTTC
CASSPDRSETQYF
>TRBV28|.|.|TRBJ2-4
TGTGCCAGCAGCCTAGTTGGGAACATTCAGTACTTC
CASSLVGNIQYF
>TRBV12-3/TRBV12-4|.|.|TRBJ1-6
TGTGCCAGCAGTTTCCAAGGGGATTCACCCCTCCACTTT
CASSFQGDSPLHF
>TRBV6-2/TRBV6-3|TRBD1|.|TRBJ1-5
TGTGCCAGCAGTCCCTCGGGACAGGGGGTAGGGCAGCCCCAGCATTTT
CASSPSGQGVGQPQHF
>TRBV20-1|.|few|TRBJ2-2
TGCAGTGCTAGAGATACAATTCCGGGACCCCGGAACACCGGGGAGCTGTTTTTT
CSARDTIPGPRNTGELFF
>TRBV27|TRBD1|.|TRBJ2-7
TGTGCCAGCAGGAGACCGACAGGGGAGCAGTACTTC
CASRRPTGEQYF
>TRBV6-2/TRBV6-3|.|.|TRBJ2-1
TGTGCCAGCAAGATGGGAGTCTCCCAGAATGAGCAGTTCTTC
CASKMGVSQNEQFF
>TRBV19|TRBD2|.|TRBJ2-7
TGTGCCAGTAGTACCTTAACCCCGAGTAGCGGGAGCTCCTACGAGCAGTACTTC
CASSTLTPSSGSSYEQYF
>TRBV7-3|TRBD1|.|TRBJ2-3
TGTGCCAGCAGCGCACAGGGGAAGTTCGATACGCAGTATTTT
CASSAQGKFDTQYF
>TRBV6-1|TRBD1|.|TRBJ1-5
TGTGCCAGCCAGGGGACAGGGTCCACTTATAGCAATCAGCCCCAGCATTTT
CASQGTGSTYSNQPQHF